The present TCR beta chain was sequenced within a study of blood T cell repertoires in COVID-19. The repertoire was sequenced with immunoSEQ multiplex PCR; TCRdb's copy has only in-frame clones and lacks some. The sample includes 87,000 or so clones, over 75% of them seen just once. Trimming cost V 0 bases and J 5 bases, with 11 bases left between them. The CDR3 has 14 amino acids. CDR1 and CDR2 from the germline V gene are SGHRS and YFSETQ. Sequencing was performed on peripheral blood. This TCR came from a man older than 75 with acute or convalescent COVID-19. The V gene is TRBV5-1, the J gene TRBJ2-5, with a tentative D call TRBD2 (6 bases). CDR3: CASSLGLAIETQYF. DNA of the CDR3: TGCGCCAGCAGCTTGGGTCTAGCGATTGAGACCCAGTACTTC. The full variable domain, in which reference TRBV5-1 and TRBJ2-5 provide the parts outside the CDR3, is KAGVTQTPRYLIKTRGQQVTLSCSPISGHRSVSWYQQTPGQGLQFLFEYFSETQRNKGNFPGRFSGRQFSNSRSEMNVSTLELGDSALYLCASSLGLAIETQYFGPGTRLLVL.